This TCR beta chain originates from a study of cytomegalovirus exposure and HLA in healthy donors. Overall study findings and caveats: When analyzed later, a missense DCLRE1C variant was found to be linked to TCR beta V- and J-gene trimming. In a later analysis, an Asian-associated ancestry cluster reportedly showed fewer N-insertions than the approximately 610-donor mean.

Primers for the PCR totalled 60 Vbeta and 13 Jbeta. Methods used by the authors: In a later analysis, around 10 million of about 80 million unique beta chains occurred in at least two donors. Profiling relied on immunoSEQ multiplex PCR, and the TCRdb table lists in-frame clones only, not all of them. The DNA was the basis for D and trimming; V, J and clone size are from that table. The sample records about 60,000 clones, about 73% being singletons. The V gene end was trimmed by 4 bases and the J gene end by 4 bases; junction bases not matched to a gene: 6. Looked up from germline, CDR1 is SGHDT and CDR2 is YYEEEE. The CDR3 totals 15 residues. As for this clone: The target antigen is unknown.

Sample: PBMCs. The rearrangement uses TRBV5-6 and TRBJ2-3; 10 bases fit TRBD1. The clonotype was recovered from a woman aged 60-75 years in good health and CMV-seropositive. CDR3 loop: CASSLPGTGADTQYF. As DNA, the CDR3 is TGTGCCAGCAGCCTTCCCGGGACAGGGGCAGATACGCAGTATTTT.